This T cell receptor beta chain was retrieved from a study of radiation and T cells in renal cell carcinoma. Indicated time point: blood 4 weeks post-SBRT, at nephrectomy. Regarding treatment: 15 Gy SBRT to primary tumor, nephrectomy 4 weeks later. Remarks on this clone: Antigen unknown.

TCRdb's table, derived via immunoSEQ multiplex PCR, lists solely in-frame clones and lacks some. This sample carries fewer than 200,000 clones, about 88% of them seen once, and the ten largest clones take approximately 11%. V lost 6 bases and J 7 bases, leaving 19 bases between the germline ends. CDR1 is MNHEY and CDR2 is SVGAGI in the germline V gene. This CDR3 is 14 amino acids long. Study-wide results and limits: Baseline intratumoral clonotype presence is unknown without pretreatment biopsies.

The material sequenced was blood, taken from a patient whose treatment included radiotherapy and nephrectomy. The source of this sequence is a woman between 45 and 65 years old with renal cell carcinoma. V usage is TRBV6-5 and J usage is TRBJ2-7, with a tentative D call TRBD1 (6 bases). The CDR3 loop reads CASRKYREFEEQYF. In DNA, the CDR3 is TGTGCCAGCAGGAAGTACAGGGAGTTCGAGGAGCAGTACTTC.